Below, one T cell receptor beta chain is given with its context. Its antigen is currently unknown. This specimen comes from a study of blood T cells in healthy people across ages. Points from the study as a whole: Unsorted PBMCs blocked a conclusive comparison of naive and antigen-experienced cells.

Sample-barcoded 5' priming and a J-beta primer mix drove a second PCR of about 6 to 11 cycles. TCRdb redid the calling of the 5' RACE reads with MiXCR, one entry per CDR3 protein. The sample records about 720,000 distinct CDR3 sequences, around a fifth being singletons. The CDR3 has 15 residues. In germline, CDR1 is MNHNS, CDR2 SASEGT. The V end lost 3 bases, the J end lost 7 bases, and 18 bases lay between the germline ends. This chain joins TRBV6-1 and TRBJ1-1; D unclear. The source of this sequence is a man between 70 and 80 years old in good health. The sample comprised blood. CDR3: CASSDQPTVGNEAFF. The CDR3 nucleotides are TGTGCCAGCAGTGACCAACCGACCGTGGGTAATGAAGCTTTCTTT.